This T cell receptor (beta chain) stems from a study of blood T cell repertoires in COVID-19. Study-wide context: Nucleic acid was either cDNA or gDNA, and it came from T cells, B-cell-depleted T cells, or PBMCs.

The CDR3 consists of 16 residues. Germline trimming cut 0 bases from V and 6 bases from J; bases unmatched to any gene: 5. Original handling: Nucleated cell counts were estimated from reference gene primer amplification. Libraries were prepared by immunoSEQ multiplex PCR; TCRdb keeps only in-frame clonotypes and omits some of them. The DNA gave D and trimming, while V, J and clone size come from that table. The data contain around 99,000 clones, approximately 85% of them singletons. This clone was counted a few times. The material sequenced was peripheral blood. The chain couples TRBV5-3 to TRBJ2-7; 14 bases match TRBD2. TRBV5-3 falls under the ORF class, with uncertain function. This TCR was sampled from a woman older than 75 with active or convalescent COVID-19. Here the CDR3 DNA reads TGTGCCAGAAGCTTGGTGGGACTAGCGGGAGTCTCCGAGCAGTACTTC. Translated, it gives CARSLVGLAGVSEQYF.